A few counts support the clone carrying this TCR beta chain. The antigen is undetermined. The CDR3 extends over 11 amino acids. CDR1 and CDR2 (germline): MNHEY, SVGAGI. V shed 9 bases and J shed 1 base, with 6 bases lying between them. The sample comes from a study of identical twins. Template switching, a step in the protocol, added a universal primer site, and cDNA carried unique molecular identifiers. TCRdb passed the 5' RACE reads through MiXCR, listing each CDR3 protein once. The data show more than 1.5 million distinct CDR3 sequences, 32% seen once. General study results and limits: Carriage of fewer insertions was seen in abundant cord blood beta clonotypes, whereas memory repertoires showed none.

The chain is built from TRBV6-5 and TRBJ1-1, with D uncertain. Sequencing used cord blood. The sequence was obtained from a newborn girl in good health. CDR3 region: CASLKNTEAFF. DNA for the CDR3: TGTGCCAGTTTAAAGAACACTGAAGCTTTCTTT.